These 29 T cell receptor beta chains came from one sample sequenced in a study of T cells in Graves' hyperthyroidism and ophthalmopathy. It was RNA transcripts that yielded the amplified TCR beta CDR3 regions. The HTBI primer set served for first-round RT-PCR of the TCR CDR3. One entry per CDR3 protein results from TCRdb running MiXCR on the multiplex PCR reads. The table has 500,000 to 650,000 distinct CDR3 sequences, less than 15% seen once; the top ten hold approximately 13%. Sequenced material: blood. The receptors come from a woman in her forties with Graves' hyperthyroidism.

This clonotype was observed many times. In DNA, the CDR3 is TGTGCCACCAGTGATTTGAGGAACACCGGGGAGCTGTTTTTT. It specifies CATSDLRNTGELFF. This chain links TRBV24-1 with TRBJ2-2; D unresolved. CDR3 length: 14 amino acids. Germline V gives CDR1 KGHDR, CDR2 SFDVKD. Trimming stripped 0 bases from V and 1 base from J, with 2 bases between.

This clonotype showed up many times. The rearrangement links TRBV12-3 or TRBV12-4 to TRBJ2-1, with D unclear. The CDR3 is made up of 13 amino acids. V was cut by 5 bases and J by 6 bases, with 11 bases left in between. The CDR3 nucleotides are TGTGCCAGCAGTGCCCGCTTGGGCAATGAGCAGTTCTTC. It encodes CASSARLGNEQFF.

This clonotype came up many times. The V call is TRBV15, the J call TRBJ2-2; 7 nucleotides match TRBD2. The germline V gene encodes CDR1 LNHNV and CDR2 YYDKDF (reference sequence). The CDR3 has 14 amino acids. With 0 bases clipped from V and 7 bases from J, the junction kept 2 bases outside the gene matches. The CDR3 loop is CATSRDRGVGELFF. The CDR3 bases are TGTGCCACCAGCAGAGATCGGGGGGTCGGGGAGCTGTTTTTT. Filled out from reference TRBV15 and TRBJ2-2, the complete variable domain reads DAMVIQNPRYQVTQFGKPVTLSCSQTLNHNVMYWYQQKSSQAPKLLFHYYDKDFNNEADTPDNFQSRRPNTSFCFLDIRSPGLGDTAMYLCATSRDRGVGELFFGEGSRLTVL.

This clonotype was detected ten times or more. The J gene is TRBJ2-2, the V gene TRBV27, with TRBD2 matching over 10 bases. This CDR3 has 16 residues. CDR1 and CDR2 (germline): MNHEY, SMNVEV (reference sequence). Trimming removed 7 bases from V and 7 bases from J; junction bases left unmatched: 12. CDR3 sequence (DNA): TGTGCCAGCAAACTGCGTCCGGGACTAGCGATCGGGGAGCTGTTTTTT. Its protein product is CASKLRPGLAIGELFF.

This clonotype has a count of ten or more. J is TRBJ2-2 and V is TRBV28, with D perhaps matching TRBD2 (5 bases). CDR3 size: 15 residues. Germline V lookup: CDR1 MDHEN, CDR2 SYDVKM. V lost 8 bases to trimming and J lost 7 bases, with 20 bases between them. The CDR3 DNA sequence: TGTGCCAGCTCTCCTCAAGGCGGGTTTGTCGGGGAGCTGTTTTTT. This encodes CASSPQGGFVGELFF. Full variable domain (rest looked up from reference TRBV28 and TRBJ2-2): DVKVTQSSRYLVKRTGEKVFLECVQDMDHENMFWYRQDPGLGLRLIYFSYDVKMKEKGDIPEGYSVSREKKERFSLILESASTNQTSMYLCASSPQGGFVGELFFGEGSRLTVL.

This clonotype occurred once. A much larger clone lies one base from this, so it may be a read error. The conserved final phenylalanine or tryptophan is absent from the CDR3, which likely points to a read error. The rearrangement joins TRBV28 to TRBJ2-7, with 9 bases lining up with TRBD1. Germline assignment: CDR1 MDHEN and CDR2 SYDVKM. The CDR3 extends over 21 amino acids. The V segment lost 3 bases and the J segment 0 bases; nucleotides outside the gene matches: 21. The CDR3 DNA reads TGTGCCAGCAGTTTTGAAAATGATTGGGGACAGGGTACCCCCCGCTCCTACGAGCAGTACTTG. It encodes CASSFENDWGQGTPRSYEQYL.

The sample holds many counts of this clonotype. The chain combines TRBV28 with TRBJ1-2; D is unresolved. Germline loops: CDR1 MDHEN, CDR2 SYDVKM. CDR3 length: 14 amino acids. Trimming took off 3 bases at V and 4 bases at J, with 12 bases between the two ends. This CDR3 reads CASSLGLVGYGYTF. The CDR3 nucleotides are TGTGCCAGCAGTTTGGGATTGGTAGGCTATGGCTACACCTTC.

The chain has TRBV25-1 and TRBJ2-7; the D gene is possibly TRBD1 (5 bases). The CDR3 extends over 14 amino acids. Germline assignment: CDR1 MGHDK and CDR2 SYGVNS. V lost 4 bases and J 2 bases, leaving 12 bases between the germline ends. The chain's CDR3 is CASSGTLPPYEQYF. Here the CDR3 DNA reads TGTGCCAGCAGTGGGACATTGCCTCCCTACGAGCAGTACTTC.

The V gene is TRBV28, the J gene TRBJ2-5, with 9 bases matching TRBD1. CDR3 length equals 16 residues. CDR1 and CDR2 (germline): MDHEN, SYDVKM. The V and J ends lost 1 base and 7 bases, in that order; junction bases with no gene match: 10. In DNA, the CDR3 is TGTGCCAGCAGTTTATCCCCGGGACAGGGTCTTGGGACCCAGTACTTC. Its translation: CASSLSPGQGLGTQYF.

This clonotype showed up many times. This chain connects TRBV12-3 or TRBV12-4 to TRBJ1-1; D perhaps matches TRBD1 (5 bases). Trimming took off 7 bases at V and 3 bases at J, with 18 bases between the two ends. This CDR3 has 15 residues. The chain's CDR3 is CASNSGGLSHTEAFF. The CDR3 DNA reads as TGTGCCAGCAACTCGGGGGGACTTTCGCACACTGAAGCTTTCTTT.

This chain connects TRBV29-1 to TRBJ1-1; D gene unclear. V lost 3 bases and J lost 5, with 13 bases in between. The CDR3 is made up of 13 amino acids. In germline, CDR1 is SQVTM, CDR2 ANQGSEA. The CDR3, as DNA: TGCAGCGTTGATGGCCAACCCAGGACTGAAGCTTTCTTT. As protein: CSVDGQPRTEAFF.

The chain combines TRBV20-1 with TRBJ2-4, with D tentatively TRBD1 (5 bases). This CDR3 spans 20 amino acids. From germline, CDR1 is DFQATT and CDR2 SNEGSKA (reference sequence). Trimming took off 0 bases at V and 3 bases at J, with 27 bases between the two ends. The CDR3 loop reads CSARDRGGRALVGIKNIQYF. The CDR3 DNA reads TGCAGTGCTAGAGATAGAGGTGGCAGGGCGTTGGTGGGTATCAAAAACATTCAGTACTTC.

CDR3 protein: CATSDSGTGINQPQHF. CDR3 nucleotides: TGTGCCACCAGTGACTCCGGGACAGGCATTAATCAGCCCCAGCATTTT. The genes are TRBV24-1 and TRBJ1-5; 8 positions agree with TRBD1. In germline, CDR1 is KGHDR, CDR2 SFDVKD. The CDR3 has 16 residues. The V and J ends lost 4 bases and 4 bases, in that order; junction bases with no gene match: 8.

The chain links TRBV28 to TRBJ1-5; TRBD1 matches 8 bases. The CDR3 covers 16 residues. V lost 3 bases to trimming and J lost 7 bases; unmatched junction nucleotides: 11. Germline V gene data show CDR1 as MDHEN and CDR2 as SYDVKM. The CDR3 nucleotides read TGTGCCAGCAGTTTCGCCAGGGGGCCCTATAGGCAGCCCCAGCATTTT. Its translation: CASSFARGPYRQPQHF.

This clonotype was detected many times. J is TRBJ1-2 and V is TRBV10-3; a weak D match, TRBD1 (5 bases). With 3 bases removed from V and 1 base from J, the gap between germline ends came to 9 bases. This CDR3 comprises 14 residues. Per the germline V gene, CDR1 is ENHRY and CDR2 is SYGVKD. Written as DNA, the CDR3 is TGTGCCATCAGTGATGACGGGGGTAACTATGGCTACACCTTC. Translated, it gives CAISDDGGNYGYTF.

Details on this clonotype: The junction and the germline gene differ at one end; a read error may be behind it. V and J are TRBV3-1 and TRBJ2-2; no clear D. The CDR3 totals 14 residues. The germline CDR1 and CDR2 sequences are LGHDT and YNNKEL (reference sequence). Here the CDR3 DNA reads TGTGCCAGCAGCCAAGTGCCGAACGCCGGGGAGCTGTTTTTT. Amino acids: CASSQVPNAGELFF.

This chain links TRBV6-1 with TRBJ1-6; 9 positions match TRBD1. The CDR3 is 15 residues long. Germline CDR1 MNHNS, CDR2 SASEGT. Trimming took 7 bases from V and 7 from J; bases not matched to a gene: 8. For the CDR3, the DNA is TGTGCCAGCAAAAAACAGGGGGCAAAGAATTCACCCCTCCACTTT. Translation gives CASKKQGAKNSPLHF.

There are many counts of this clonotype. The chain couples TRBV6-2 or TRBV6-3 to TRBJ1-5; no clear D gene. Germline V gene data show CDR1 as MNHEY and CDR2 as SVGEGT. The CDR3 is made up of 19 amino acids. The V and J ends lost 7 bases and 0 bases respectively, with 25 bases between them. CDR3 sequence reads: CASTALGSKRPNSNQPQHF. Here the CDR3 DNA reads TGTGCCAGCACTGCGTTAGGTAGTAAAAGACCTAATAGCAATCAGCCCCAGCATTTT.

This chain uses TRBV6-1 with TRBJ2-1; 10 bases map to TRBD2. CDR3 size: 18 residues. From germline, CDR1 is MNHNS and CDR2 SASEGT. The V segment lost 5 bases and the J segment 1 base; nucleotides outside the gene matches: 11. As DNA, the CDR3 is TGTGCCAGCAGTAGGGGGCTAGCGGGAGCCGGGTCCTACAATGAGCAGTTCTTC. Translating gives CASSRGLAGAGSYNEQFF.

This clonotype has a count of ten or more. V gene TRBV6-6 combines with J gene TRBJ1-1; TRBD1 might be the D (6 bases). The CDR3 spans 16 residues. Trimming took 1 base from V and 1 from J, leaving 13 bases between them. In germline, CDR1 is MNHNY, CDR2 SVGAGI (reference sequence). Here the CDR3 DNA reads TGTGCCAGCAGTTACTTTAACAGGGAGAGGAACACTGAAGCTTTCTTT. As protein: CASSYFNRERNTEAFF.

J is TRBJ2-1 and V is TRBV20-1; 8 positions agree with TRBD2. With V trimmed by 4 bases and J by 6 bases, 5 bases remained unmatched. The CDR3 covers 13 residues. Per germline, CDR1 DFQATT and CDR2 SNEGSKA (reference sequence). The CDR3 is CSAKTGGGNEQFF. The CDR3, as DNA: TGCAGTGCTAAGACGGGAGGGGGCAATGAGCAGTTCTTC.

The V gene is TRBV20-1, the J gene TRBJ2-1; 8 nucleotides match TRBD1. CDR1 is DFQATT, CDR2 SNEGSKA, per germline (reference sequence). CDR3 length equals 15 residues. Losses at the gene ends were 1 base for V and 4 bases for J; bases not matched to a gene: 6. The DNA for the CDR3 is TGCAGTGCTAGAGGGGCAGGGGGCGGGTACAATGAGCAGTTCTTC. Its protein product is CSARGAGGGYNEQFF.

The table lists this clonotype with many counts. V is TRBV2 and J is TRBJ1-5, with unresolved D. V lost 2 bases and J lost 5, with 10 bases in between. The CDR3 contains 14 residues. Germline V gene data show CDR1 as SNHLY and CDR2 as FYNNEI. In DNA, the CDR3 is TGTGCCAGCAGTGAACTAAGTGTGGATCAGCCCCAGCATTTT. Its translation is CASSELSVDQPQHF.

The sample holds a few counts of this clonotype. The V call is TRBV19, the J call TRBJ2-1; 7 bases agree with TRBD1. This CDR3 region has 15 residues. Unmatched junction bases numbered 9, after V lost 6 bases and J lost 4 bases. Germline assignment: CDR1 LNHDA and CDR2 SQIVND (reference sequence). The CDR3 nucleotides are TGTGCCAGTAGGTCCGACAGGGATTTTTACAATGAGCAGTTCTTC. Translating gives CASRSDRDFYNEQFF. The full variable domain, in which reference TRBV19 and TRBJ2-1 provide the parts outside the CDR3, is DGGITQSPKYLFRKEGQNVTLSCEQNLNHDAMYWYRQDPGQGLRLIYYSQIVNDFQKGDIAEGYSVSREKKESFPLTVTSAQKNPTAFYLCASRSDRDFYNEQFFGPGTRLTVL.

The chain carries TRBV4-2 and TRBJ2-1, with TRBD2 identical over 8 bases. This CDR3 is 16 amino acids long. CDR1 and CDR2 from the germline V gene are LGHNA and YNFKEQ. V shed 0 bases and J 7 bases; nucleotides not matched to a gene: 8. CDR3 in amino acids: CASSQERSGRDNEQFF. Written as DNA, the CDR3 is TGTGCCAGCAGCCAAGAAAGGAGCGGGAGAGATAATGAGCAGTTCTTC.

At least ten counts were recorded for this clonotype. The V call is TRBV6-1, the J call TRBJ2-7, with no clear D. CDR1 and CDR2 from the germline V gene are MNHNS and SASEGT. The V end lost 3 bases, the J end lost 5 bases, and 5 bases lay between the germline ends. The CDR3 has 11 residues. CDR3 in DNA: TGTGCCAGCAGTGACCTCGACGAGCAGTACTTC. The encoded protein is CASSDLDEQYF.

This chain uses TRBV19 with TRBJ2-1, with 9 nucleotides matching TRBD2. The CDR3 is made up of 15 amino acids. The V and J ends lost 5 bases and 7 bases, in that order; junction bases with no gene match: 9. Germline CDR1 and CDR2: LNHDA and SQIVND (reference sequence). CDR3 nucleotides: TGTGCCAGTAGTGGGCGGCTAGCGGGAAGGAATGAGCAGTTCTTC. Its protein is CASSGRLAGRNEQFF.

V is TRBV7-8 and J is TRBJ1-2; a weak D match, TRBD1 (5 bases). The V gene lost 2 bases and the J gene lost 0 bases, with 16 bases spanning the gap. This CDR3 is 17 amino acids long. Germline V gene sequence: CDR1 SGHVS, CDR2 FQNEAQ. The CDR3 nucleotides are TGTGCCAGCAGCTTAAAAGGCGCTGGGGCAGCTAACTATGGCTACACCTTC. Translated: CASSLKGAGAANYGYTF.

The chain's CDR3 is CASSAPDRGLNYGYTF. The CDR3 DNA sequence: TGCGCCAGCAGCGCACCGGACAGAGGTTTAAACTATGGCTACACCTTC. The chain is built from TRBV4-1 and TRBJ1-2, with D perhaps matching TRBD1 (6 bases). The germline CDR1 and CDR2 sequences are MGHRA and YSYEKL. V dropped 5 bases and J dropped 2 bases, with 18 bases sitting between them. The CDR3 has 16 amino acids.